This TCR beta chain originates from a study of T cells after posttransplantation cyclophosphamide. Study-wide findings and caveats: Donor CD8+ memory clones often dominated recipient blood repertoires at later times. Blood and skin or GI T cell repertoires showed limited TRB overlap.

Germline V gene sequence: CDR1 ENHRY, CDR2 SYGVKD. Trimming took 8 bases from V and 6 from J, leaving 18 bases between them. This CDR3 region has 14 residues. Cells defined as naive were viable CD3+CD4+ or CD3+CD8+ and CCR7+CD45RA+CD45RO-CD95-CD27+CD28+. Peripheral blood was collected from the related graft donor on the marrow donation day. Only in-frame clones appear in the TCRdb table, and some are missing; sequencing was by immunoSEQ multiplex PCR. The sample has about 20,000 clones; nearly 99% are singletons. Turning to this clone: Its specificity is not known.

The source material was naive CD4+ T cells sorted from PBMCs. This sequence originates from a middle-aged man in good health, CMV-negative, and a related stem cell transplant donor. This chain uses TRBV10-3 with TRBJ2-3; TRBD2 might be the D (6 bases). CDR3 amino acids: CAIGPSDLRDTQYF. The CDR3 DNA follows: TGTGCCATCGGGCCTAGCGACTTAAGGGATACGCAGTATTTT.